The 14 T cell receptor beta chains in this list originate from one sample, sequenced in a study of spatial heterogeneity in lung cancer. TCRdb processed the 5' RACE reads anew with MiXCR; each CDR3 protein has one entry. The sample includes just under 95,000 distinct CDR3 sequences, approximately 12% of them seen just once. The sample's time point: sample taken at primary tumor resection. The authors sequenced whole RNA from tumor, nontumor lung or frozen PBMC without sorting. The sample consisted of PBMCs, taken at surgery. Receptor source: a male donor with early-stage non-small cell lung cancer.

This clonotype was observed a handful of times. Here the CDR3 DNA reads TGTGCCAGCAGCCTAACCACAAATTCGGATACGCAGTATTTT. Translation gives CASSLTTNSDTQYF. The V call is TRBV27, the J call TRBJ2-3; D uncertain. CDR1 and CDR2 from the germline V gene are MNHEY and SMNVEV (reference sequence). Trimming removed 6 bases at V and 6 bases at J, with 16 bases between. The CDR3 totals 14 residues.

The rearrangement links TRBV20-1 to TRBJ2-1, with TRBD2 as a possible D gene (5 bases). Germline CDR1 and CDR2: DFQATT and SNEGSKA (reference sequence). This CDR3 has 16 amino acids. With 0 bases removed from V and 0 bases from J, the gap between germline ends came to 12 bases. DNA of the CDR3: TGCAGTGCTAGAGAGTCCGGACTCTACTCCTACAATGAGCAGTTCTTC. Protein: CSARESGLYSYNEQFF.

This clonotype came up many times. The rearrangement joins TRBV3-1 to TRBJ1-4; D remains ambiguous. Germline V lookup: CDR1 LGHDT, CDR2 YNNKEL (reference sequence). Trimming pared 2 bases from V and 4 bases from J, leaving 5 bases between. The CDR3 covers 13 residues. The CDR3 DNA is TGTGCCAGCAGCCAAAGCGGTAATGAAAAACTGTTTTTT. It is translated as CASSQSGNEKLFF.

In the case of this clonotype: At one end, the junction sequence differs from germline, possibly due to a read error. This chain links TRBV9 with TRBJ2-1, with D unresolved. Germline-derived CDR1 and CDR2 are SGDLS and YYNGEE. The CDR3 sequence is 13 residues long. The CDR3 region is CASSLLRTLKRIF. CDR3 DNA sequence: TGTGCCAGCAGCCTCTTGAGGACCCTGAAGAGAATCTTC.

The chain is built from TRBV4-3 and TRBJ2-4, with D maybe TRBD1 (5 bases). CDR1 LGHNA and CDR2 YSLEER come from the germline V gene. The CDR3 totals 15 residues. V shed 0 bases and J shed 7 bases, with 13 bases lying between them. CDR3 in amino acids: CASSQDLGRSNIQYF. CDR3 nucleotide sequence: TGCGCCAGCAGCCAAGATTTGGGGCGCTCCAACATTCAGTACTTC.

This clonotype showed up many times. V gene TRBV13 combines with J gene TRBJ2-3; D is ambiguous. Trimming cost V 5 bases and J 8 bases, with 11 bases left between them. The CDR3 has 12 residues. Germline CDR1 PRHDT, CDR2 FYEKMQ (reference sequence). DNA for the CDR3: TGTGCCAGCAGCACCTCCCTCCGTACGCAGTATTTT. Its protein product is CASSTSLRTQYF.

This chain uses TRBV5-4 with TRBJ2-5; D is unresolved. Trimming took off 4 bases at V and 0 bases at J, with 10 bases between the two ends. The CDR3 sequence is 14 residues long. CDR1 is SGHNT, CDR2 YYREEE, per germline (reference sequence). CDR3 DNA: TGTGCCAGCAGCCCGACTGAGTACCAAGAGACCCAGTACTTC. As protein: CASSPTEYQETQYF.

This clonotype came up a few times. The CDR3 sequence: CASGPPGQRYNEQFF. In nucleotides, the CDR3 is TGTGCCAGCGGACCCCCGGGACAACGATACAATGAGCAGTTCTTC. The V call is TRBV5-4, the J call TRBJ2-1; maybe TRBD1 (6 bases). V lost 7 bases and J lost 4, with 18 bases in between. Germline values: CDR1 SGHNT, CDR2 YYREEE (reference sequence). The CDR3 totals 15 residues.

This clonotype occurred many times. The V and J genes are TRBV12-3 or TRBV12-4 and TRBJ2-2; D unresolved. V shed 3 bases and J shed 4 bases, with 0 bases lying between them. CDR3 length: 11 residues. The chain's CDR3 is CASSFTGELFF. In DNA, the CDR3 is TGTGCCAGCAGTTTCACCGGGGAGCTGTTTTTT.

The table lists this clonotype with many counts. This sequence joins TRBV20-1 and TRBJ1-5; no firm D call. Germline CDR1 is DFQATT and CDR2 is SNEGSKA (reference sequence). There are 16 residues in the CDR3. The germline V and J ends were trimmed by 2 bases and 2 bases, with 16 bases remaining between them. CDR3 nucleotide sequence: TGCAGTGCTAGATGGGGAGGAGGAGTGGGCAATCAGCCCCAGCATTTT. Protein product: CSARWGGGVGNQPQHF.

The chain couples TRBV24-1 to TRBJ2-2; D is possibly TRBD1 (5 bases). Trimming stripped 3 bases from V and 6 bases from J, with 13 bases between. Germline V gene data show CDR1 as KGHDR and CDR2 as SFDVKD. The CDR3 runs 15 residues. The CDR3 DNA reads TGTGCCACCAGTGATGTAAGAATAGGGGCCGGGGAGCTGTTTTTT. Its translation is CATSDVRIGAGELFF.

The gene calls are TRBV7-2 and TRBJ2-2; 7 nucleotides line up with TRBD2. Per the germline V gene, CDR1 is SGHTA and CDR2 is FQGNSA. This CDR3 spans 16 amino acids. The ends lost 5 bases at V and 0 bases at J; junction bases unmatched: 6. CDR3 protein: CASSLGRAANTGELFF. The CDR3 DNA sequence: TGTGCCAGCAGCCTGGGGAGGGCCGCGAACACCGGGGAGCTGTTTTTT.

The chain combines TRBV18 with TRBJ2-1; 10 nucleotides match TRBD2. The trim removed 6 bases at V and 4 bases at J, leaving 6 bases unmatched. The CDR3 has 15 amino acids. The V gene's germline CDR1 is KGHSH and CDR2 LQKENI. The CDR3, as DNA: TGTGCCAGCTCGCCCGAGCGGGGGGGATACAATGAGCAGTTCTTC. Protein: CASSPERGGYNEQFF. The full variable domain, in which reference TRBV18 and TRBJ2-1 provide the parts outside the CDR3, is NAGVMQNPRHLVRRRGQEARLRCSPMKGHSHVYWYRQLPEEGLKFMVYLQKENIIDESGMPKERFSAEFPKEGPSILRIQQVVRGDSAAYFCASSPERGGYNEQFFGPGTRLTVL.

V is TRBV7-9 and J is TRBJ2-1, with 10 nucleotides matching TRBD1. This CDR3 has 16 residues. The germline V gene encodes CDR1 SEHNR and CDR2 FQNEAQ (reference sequence). Losses at the gene ends were 2 bases for V and 7 bases for J; bases not matched to a gene: 8. CDR3 nucleotides: TGTGCCAGCAGCTTAAGGACAGGGGGTCGTTCGAATGAGCAGTTCTTC. It translates to CASSLRTGGRSNEQFF.